This TCR beta chain was documented in a study of blood T cell repertoires in COVID-19. Study details: Material from acute and convalescent COVID-19 was sourced from the United States, Italy and Spain. Sources were T cells, B-cell-depleted T cells, or PBMCs; the material itself was cDNA or gDNA.

Authors' data handling: How many nucleated cells were present was estimated from reference gene primer amplification. Using immunoSEQ multiplex PCR, the repertoire was profiled, and TCRdb retains in-frame clones only, with some absent. That table gives V, J and clone size, and the DNA gave D and trimming. In the table there are around 40,000 clones, about nine tenths of which are singletons. CDR1 is MNHEY and CDR2 is SVGAGI in the germline V gene. This CDR3 is built from 15 residues. On this clone itself: At one boundary the junction diverges from the germline segment, which might be a read error.

The sequencing sample was made of peripheral blood. This rearrangement joins TRBV6-5 to TRBJ1-1, with unresolved D. The sequence came from a human donor in a cohort sampled during active COVID-19. In DNA, the CDR3 is TGTGCCAGCAGTAACTCAGAGGGCATGAACACTGAAGCTTTCTTT. This encodes CASSNSEGMNTEAFF.